Listed here are 23 T cell receptor beta chains from one sample, sequenced in a study of beta chain features in type 1 diabetes. The entirety of the isolated RNA underwent reverse transcription, so expressed TCRB transcripts were sequenced. Measured with immunoSEQ multiplex PCR; TCRdb has only the in-frame clones, and not every one. The data contain roughly 100,000 clones, 25% to 35% of them seen just once; the ten biggest clones take up about 0.57%. The study, taken as a whole, reports: Moderate yet significant TCRB CDR3 shortening was seen in Type 1 diabetes patients in all four CD4+ subsets.

Their specific antigens are unknown. The source material was central memory CD4+ T cells from blood. The receptors were sampled from a woman between 18 and 29 years old with type 1 diabetes.

This chain uses TRBV19 with TRBJ2-5, with D possibly TRBD2 on 5 matching bases. The CDR3 is made up of 12 amino acids. Germline values: CDR1 LNHDA, CDR2 SQIVND (reference sequence). Trimming cost V 8 bases and J 2 bases, with 9 bases left between them. The CDR3 nucleotides are TGTGCCAGTGGACTGGTTCAAGAGACCCAGTACTTC. Its translation is CASGLVQETQYF.

This chain links TRBV19 with TRBJ2-1, with 8 bases fitting TRBD2. Germline CDR1 LNHDA, CDR2 SQIVND (reference sequence). J lost 5 bases, V lost 5 bases, and 8 bases had no gene match. The CDR3 loop spans 15 amino acids. The CDR3 loop reads CASSGQRELHNEQFF. Here the CDR3 DNA reads TGTGCCAGTAGTGGCCAGCGGGAGCTCCACAATGAGCAGTTCTTC.

This clone was observed a handful of times. V is TRBV7-9 and J is TRBJ2-1; 8 bases are shared with TRBD1. The germline V gene has CDR1 SEHNR and CDR2 FQNEAQ (reference sequence). This CDR3 contains 15 residues. The junction had 7 bases not matched to a gene; V was cut back by 1 base and J by 8 bases. The CDR3 region has the DNA TGTGCCAGCAGCTTAGTAGGGGCGACAGGGGATGAGCAGTTCTTC. It specifies CASSLVGATGDEQFF.

The chain uses TRBV19 and TRBJ2-3, with 9 bases aligning to TRBD2. Trimming removed 8 bases from V and 6 bases from J; junction bases left unmatched: 15. Germline lookup yields CDR1 LNHDA and CDR2 SQIVND (reference sequence). There are 16 residues in the CDR3. CDR3 region: CASSPVGGRVGDTQYF. CDR3 nucleotide sequence: TGTGCCAGTTCGCCGGTCGGCGGGAGGGTGGGGGATACGCAGTATTTT.

The rearrangement links TRBV6-5 to TRBJ1-5; D uncertain. CDR1 and CDR2 (germline): MNHEY, SVGAGI. Trimming left V 6 bases short and J 0 bases short, with 12 bases between. The CDR3 contains 15 residues. CDR3 bases: TGTGCCAGCAGCACTCATACTCCTAGCAATCAGCCCCAGCATTTT. Amino acids: CASSTHTPSNQPQHF.

This clone was detected a few times. The chain couples TRBV11-2 to TRBJ2-7; D is possibly TRBD2 (6 bases). Trimming cost V 3 bases and J 7 bases, with 19 bases left between them. Germline V gene data show CDR1 as SGHAT and CDR2 as FQNNGV. CDR3 length: 15 amino acids. The chain's CDR3 is CASSFGDSRSMEQYV. The CDR3 DNA is TGTGCCAGCAGCTTTGGGGACTCACGATCTATGGAGCAGTACGTC.

This clone turned up a few times. This rearrangement joins TRBV2 to TRBJ2-1; D call uncertain. V was cut by 5 bases and J by 9 bases, with 17 bases left in between. Germline CDR1 and CDR2: SNHLY and FYNNEI. The length of the CDR3 is 14 residues. DNA of the CDR3: TGTGCCAGCAGTTCGTATTCGGAGTTCATTGAGCAGTTCTTC. It yields the protein CASSSYSEFIEQFF.

The gene calls are TRBV5-6 and TRBJ2-7; D gene ambiguous. The CDR3 sequence is 13 residues long. Trimming cost V 4 bases and J 3 bases, with 11 bases left between them. From germline, CDR1 is SGHDT and CDR2 YYEEEE. Here the CDR3 DNA reads TGTGCCAGCAGCCCAGGTCCGGTCTACGAGCAGTACGTC. It is translated as CASSPGPVYEQYV.

The V and J genes are TRBV5-1 and TRBJ2-2; a possible D gene is TRBD2 (6 bases). CDR1 and CDR2 from the germline V gene are SGHRS and YFSETQ. The CDR3 has 15 residues. Trimming cost V 5 bases and J 3 bases, with 14 bases left between them. DNA of the CDR3: TGCGCCAGCAGGAAGACGGTAGCGGACACCGGGGAGCTGTTTTTT. This codes for CASRKTVADTGELFF.

The chain employs TRBV7-9 and TRBJ2-1; D is ambiguous. This CDR3 is built from 14 residues. The germline gives CDR1 SEHNR, CDR2 FQNEAQ (reference sequence). The V end lost 5 bases, the J end lost 0 bases, and 8 bases lay between the germline ends. Written as DNA, the CDR3 is TGTGCCAGCAGCCCTACAGTCTCCTACAATGAGCAGTTCTTC. Protein product: CASSPTVSYNEQFF.

This chain uses TRBV29-1 with TRBJ2-1; 9 bases are shared with TRBD2. CDR1 is SQVTM, CDR2 ANQGSEA, per germline. Losses at the gene ends were 5 bases for V and 3 bases for J; bases not matched to a gene: 11. This CDR3 is built from 16 residues. CDR3 in amino acids: CSVPSRSGGSYNEQFF. The CDR3 DNA reads TGCAGCGTTCCTTCTCGGAGCGGGGGGAGCTACAATGAGCAGTTCTTC.

The genes are TRBV7-2 and TRBJ2-2; TRBD2 matches at 8 bases. With 10 bases clipped from V and 5 bases from J, the junction kept 12 bases outside the gene matches. CDR1 SGHTA and CDR2 FQGNSA come from the germline V gene. The CDR3 totals 15 residues. The CDR3: CAILASASGTGELFF. The DNA for the CDR3 is TGTGCCATCCTCGCCTCGGCTAGCGGGACCGGGGAGCTGTTTTTT.

This rearrangement joins TRBV11-2 to TRBJ1-3; TRBD1 aligns across 9 bases. The CDR3 is 14 residues long. J gave up 3 bases and V 4 bases, and 1 base lay outside the gene matches. Per germline, CDR1 SGHAT and CDR2 FQNNGV. The CDR3 region has the DNA TGTGCCAGCAGCTCGGGACAGGGTGGAAACACCATATATTTT. Amino acid sequence: CASSSGQGGNTIYF. Combining the CDR3 with reference TRBV11-2 and TRBJ1-3 gives the whole variable domain EAGVAQSPRYKIIEKRQSVAFWCNPISGHATLYWYQQILGQGPKLLIQFQNNGVVDDSQLPKDRFSAERLKGVDSTLKIQPAKLEDSAVYLCASSSGQGGNTIYFGEGSWLTVV.

The CDR3 loop reads CASSFSRRGAYEQYV. CDR3 DNA: TGTGCCAGCAGTTTCTCAAGGCGGGGGGCCTACGAGCAGTACGTC. The chain carries TRBV28 and TRBJ2-7, with 8 bases aligning to TRBD2. Germline loops: CDR1 MDHEN, CDR2 SYDVKM. This CDR3 is built from 15 residues. With 3 bases clipped from V and 2 bases from J, the junction kept 6 bases outside the gene matches.

This chain uses TRBV7-9 with TRBJ2-7; D is unresolved. From germline, CDR1 is SEHNR and CDR2 FQNEAQ (reference sequence). The CDR3 is 13 amino acids. Trimming pared 3 bases from V and 1 base from J, leaving 7 bases between. CDR3 DNA sequence: TGTGCCAGCAGCTTTGTCGGGTCCTACGAGCAGTACTTC. Protein product: CASSFVGSYEQYF.

In this sample, this clone turned up a few times. The chain combines TRBV11-2 with TRBJ1-1; D not resolved. Germline CDR1 and CDR2: SGHAT and FQNNGV. The V end was cut by 0 bases, the J end by 4 bases, with 12 bases between. The CDR3 extends over 15 amino acids. As DNA, the CDR3 is TGTGCCAGCAGCTTAGATCACCAGGAGGGCACTGAAGCTTTCTTT. Translated: CASSLDHQEGTEAFF.

V gene TRBV7-9 combines with J gene TRBJ2-5; a weak D match, TRBD1 (6 bases). This CDR3 spans 13 amino acids. Trimming removed 2 bases from V and 4 bases from J, with 8 bases in between. CDR1 and CDR2 from the germline V gene are SEHNR and FQNEAQ (reference sequence). The chain's CDR3 is CASSLLGGETQYF. The CDR3 DNA reads as TGTGCCAGCAGCTTATTAGGGGGAGAGACCCAGTACTTC.

CDR3 DNA sequence: TGTGCCAGTAGTATTCCGGGCGGGACCTACAATGAGCAGTTCTTC. Amino acid sequence: CASSIPGGTYNEQFF. The chain has TRBV19 and TRBJ2-1; D may be TRBD2 (6 bases). CDR3 length: 15 amino acids. CDR1 LNHDA and CDR2 SQIVND come from the germline V gene (reference sequence). Deletions cut 3 bases from V and 2 bases from J, with 11 bases between. Together with reference TRBV19 and TRBJ2-1, the CDR3 gives the full variable domain: DGGITQSPKYLFRKEGQNVTLSCEQNLNHDAMYWYRQDPGQGLRLIYYSQIVNDFQKGDIAEGYSVSREKKESFPLTVTSAQKNPTAFYLCASSIPGGTYNEQFFGPGTRLTVL.

The V and J genes are TRBV11-3 and TRBJ1-2; D may be TRBD1 (5 bases). Germline V lookup: CDR1 SGHNT, CDR2 YENEEA. The V end lost 8 bases, the J end lost 3 bases, and 10 bases lay between the germline ends. The CDR3 spans 12 residues. The CDR3 DNA is TGTGCCAGCGGGGGGTCGGACTATGGCTACACCTTC. As protein: CASGGSDYGYTF.

The rearrangement joins TRBV5-4 to TRBJ2-7; TRBD2 matches at 11 bases. The CDR3 is made up of 15 amino acids. With 2 bases clipped from V and 2 bases from J, the junction kept 3 bases outside the gene matches. Per germline, CDR1 SGHNT and CDR2 YYREEE (reference sequence). CDR3 coding DNA: TGTGCCAGCAGCTTAGATAGCGGGAGGGCCTACGAGCAGTACTTC. Its protein product is CASSLDSGRAYEQYF.

The chain couples TRBV6-1 to TRBJ1-5; tentatively, D is TRBD1 (6 bases). This CDR3 region has 12 residues. Trimming removed 5 bases from V and 11 bases from J, with 13 bases in between. Germline V gives CDR1 MNHNS, CDR2 SASEGT. CDR3 protein: CASSHAGQTQHF. CDR3 bases: TGTGCCAGCAGTCATGCCGGACAGACCCAGCATTTT.

As DNA, the CDR3 is TGTGCCAGCAGCGACGCAGGGGGCACTGAAGCTTTCTTT. Residues: CASSDAGGTEAFF. The gene calls are TRBV9 and TRBJ1-1; 7 positions agree with TRBD1. The V gene's germline CDR1 is SGDLS and CDR2 YYNGEE. The CDR3 covers 13 residues. The trim removed 3 bases at V and 4 bases at J, leaving 3 bases unmatched.

The genes are TRBV9 and TRBJ2-2; TRBD1 agrees at 8 bases. The V gene's germline CDR1 is SGDLS and CDR2 YYNGEE. This CDR3 is built from 15 residues. Trimming cost V 6 bases and J 1 base; bases outside gene matches: 5. CDR3 amino acids: CASTDRGVNTGELFF. The CDR3, as DNA: TGTGCCAGCACCGACAGGGGAGTGAACACCGGGGAGCTGTTTTTT.